The 18 T cell receptor beta chains below were found in one sample sequenced in a study of regulatory T cells in long-lasting Graves disease. Time point: persistent/refractory GD, antithyroid drugs over 5 years with positive TRAb. PBMC-derived RNA was used for the TCR library. CDR3-region Arm-PCR and iRepertoire HTBI primers produced the TCR beta libraries. From the multiplex PCR reads, TCRdb called clonotypes with MiXCR, one entry per CDR3 protein. The table records 420,000 or so distinct CDR3 sequences, 20% to 30% of them present only once. Here the sequenced sample was peripheral blood mononuclear cells (PBMCs), taken when the disease was refractory, from a patient treated with antithyroid drugs. The source of these receptors is a female donor with Graves disease.

The CDR3 DNA reads TGTGCCATCAGTGAACGGGGCGTTGAGGCTTTCTTT. It codes for CAISERGVEAFF. The genes are TRBV10-3 and TRBJ1-1; possibly TRBD1 for D (5 bases). The ends were cut back, 3 bases at V and 11 bases at J, with 13 bases in the middle. CDR1 ENHRY and CDR2 SYGVKD come from the germline V gene. The CDR3 is 12 residues long.

In this sample, this clonotype turned up a few times. The chain uses TRBV10-3 and TRBJ1-1; possible D gene TRBD1, 6 bases. From germline, CDR1 is ENHRY and CDR2 SYGVKD. The CDR3 has 15 amino acids. V lost 11 bases to trimming and J lost 0 bases, with 19 bases between them. Written as DNA, the CDR3 is TGTGCCGTTTCAGGGGAGGAGTCCATGAACACTGAAGCTTTCTTT. This translates into CAVSGEESMNTEAFF.

This clonotype occurred many times. V gene TRBV28 combines with J gene TRBJ1-4; no firm D call. Germline CDR1 MDHEN, CDR2 SYDVKM. V was pared by 1 base and J by 6 bases, with 12 bases between. The CDR3 runs 15 residues. Here the CDR3 DNA reads TGTGCCAGCAGTTTATCCCGGGGTCGGGATGAAAAACTGTTTTTT. Translating gives CASSLSRGRDEKLFF.

This clonotype came up a few times. This chain uses TRBV6-1 with TRBJ2-5; maybe TRBD1 (6 bases). The germline V gene encodes CDR1 MNHNS and CDR2 SASEGT. This CDR3 contains 13 residues. Trimming stripped 8 bases from V and 2 bases from J, with 12 bases between. The CDR3: CASGSGTQETQYF. CDR3 nucleotides: TGTGCCAGCGGCTCCGGGACACAAGAGACCCAGTACTTC.

This chain links TRBV27 with TRBJ2-7; the D gene is possibly TRBD1 (5 bases). CDR3 size: 12 residues. Germline V lookup: CDR1 MNHEY, CDR2 SMNVEV (reference sequence). Trimming removed 10 bases at V and 5 bases at J, with 15 bases between. The CDR3 sequence is CATLTDGDEQYF. CDR3 coding DNA: TGTGCCACATTGACAGATGGCGACGAGCAGTACTTC.

V usage is TRBV27 and J usage is TRBJ1-6, with 8 bases that match TRBD1. Germline CDR1 MNHEY, CDR2 SMNVEV (reference sequence). This CDR3 spans 15 amino acids. V dropped 5 bases and J dropped 9; count of bases not matched to a gene: 9. Written as DNA, the CDR3 is TGTGCCAGCAGTCAGCGACAGGGGAAGACTTCACCCCTCCACTTT. This sequence encodes CASSQRQGKTSPLHF.

This chain joins TRBV19 and TRBJ2-5, with 8 bases matching TRBD1. The germline V gene encodes CDR1 LNHDA and CDR2 SQIVND (reference sequence). The CDR3 spans 15 residues. J gave up 4 bases and V 6 bases, and 10 bases lay outside the gene matches. The CDR3 DNA sequence: TGTGCCAGTAGCGTTCGGCAGGGGGCTGGAGAGACCCAGTACTTC. It specifies CASSVRQGAGETQYF.

The chain joins TRBV7-8 to TRBJ2-5, with 7 positions matching TRBD2. Germline V gives CDR1 SGHVS, CDR2 FQNEAQ. This CDR3 spans 16 amino acids. The V and J ends lost 5 bases and 6 bases, in that order; junction bases with no gene match: 15. CDR3 sequence (DNA): TGTGCCAGCAGCCCGCGTGGGGGAGGGCCGGGACAGACCCAGTACTTC. This sequence encodes CASSPRGGGPGQTQYF.

This clonotype came up a few times. The V gene is TRBV7-2, the J gene TRBJ2-2; 7 positions match TRBD2. CDR3 length: 16 amino acids. Germline V CDR1 and CDR2: SGHTA, FQGNSA. The V and J ends lost 5 bases and 0 bases, in that order; junction bases with no gene match: 6. CDR3 DNA: TGTGCCAGCAGCCTTCGGAGCGGGGCGAACACCGGGGAGCTGTTTTTT. Amino acid sequence: CASSLRSGANTGELFF.

The chain carries TRBV29-1 and TRBJ1-1; tentative D call: TRBD1 (5 bases). The CDR3 length is 15 residues. Germline V gene sequence: CDR1 SQVTM, CDR2 ANQGSEA. V was pared by 2 bases and J by 6 bases, with 19 bases between. The CDR3 reads CSVEMVLGLGAEAFF. CDR3 nucleotides: TGCAGCGTTGAAATGGTGTTGGGACTAGGGGCTGAAGCTTTCTTT.

The chain recombines TRBV4-1 with TRBJ2-5; D gene ambiguous. Germline V CDR1 and CDR2: MGHRA, YSYEKL. The V and J ends lost 0 bases and 7 bases respectively, with 12 bases between them. The CDR3 length is 14 residues. This chain's CDR3 is CASSQDMALATQYF. CDR3 in DNA: TGCGCCAGCAGCCAAGATATGGCATTGGCGACCCAGTACTTC.

This clonotype came up many times. The rearrangement joins TRBV6-1 to TRBJ2-7; D possibly corresponds to TRBD1 (6 bases). The CDR3 contains 14 residues. Germline V gives CDR1 MNHNS, CDR2 SASEGT. The V and J ends lost 1 base and 9 bases respectively, with 16 bases between them. The CDR3: CASSEGSRGVRQYF. The CDR3 DNA reads TGTGCCAGCAGTGAAGGAAGCAGGGGAGTTCGGCAGTACTTC.

The V and J genes are TRBV6-5 and TRBJ2-3, with a tentative D call TRBD2 (5 bases). CDR1 and CDR2 from the germline V gene are MNHEY and SVGAGI. This CDR3 is built from 13 residues. V was pared by 4 bases and J by 6 bases, with 11 bases between. The CDR3 loop is CASSSVATDTQYF. The CDR3, as DNA: TGTGCCAGCAGTTCGGTAGCGACCGATACGCAGTATTTT.

This clonotype appeared many times. The gene calls are TRBV28 and TRBJ1-2; TRBD1 might be the D (6 bases). The CDR3 runs to 14 residues. Trimming took off 4 bases at V and 4 bases at J, with 13 bases between the two ends. Germline CDR1 is MDHEN and CDR2 is SYDVKM. CDR3 sequence reads: CASSSSDRFYGYTF. In nucleotides, the CDR3 is TGTGCCAGCAGTTCCTCCGACAGGTTCTATGGCTACACCTTC.

There are a few counts of this clonotype. The chain carries TRBV6-1 and TRBJ2-7, with a weak D call TRBD2 (5 bases). The CDR3 runs 15 residues. V lost 9 bases and J 3 bases, leaving 21 bases between the germline ends. The germline gives CDR1 MNHNS, CDR2 SASEGT. Here the CDR3 reads CAREPRTPNDYEQYF. CDR3 in DNA: TGTGCCAGAGAGCCTCGGACTCCAAATGACTACGAGCAGTACTTC.

Only a few counts were recorded for this clonotype. This chain links TRBV7-9 with TRBJ1-1; D not resolved. CDR1 is SEHNR and CDR2 is FQNEAQ in the germline V gene (reference sequence). With 3 bases removed from V and 0 bases from J, the gap between germline ends came to 8 bases. This CDR3 is built from 14 residues. CDR3 sequence: CASSLDTMNTEAFF. CDR3 DNA: TGTGCCAGCAGCTTGGATACCATGAACACTGAAGCTTTCTTT. Full variable domain (rest looked up from reference TRBV7-9 and TRBJ1-1): DTGVSQNPRHKITKRGQNVTFRCDPISEHNRLYWYRQTLGQGPEFLTYFQNEAQLEKSRLLSDRFSAERPKGSFSTLEIQRTEQGDSAMYLCASSLDTMNTEAFFGQGTRLTVV.

The V call is TRBV7-2, the J call TRBJ2-3; the D is unclear. The V gene's germline CDR1 is SGHTA and CDR2 FQGNSA. Trimming stripped 3 bases from V and 5 bases from J, with 18 bases between. The CDR3 is 16 amino acids. The CDR3 sequence: CASSLLGSPAIDTQYF. Here the CDR3 DNA reads TGTGCCAGCAGCTTGTTAGGCTCCCCAGCGATAGATACGCAGTATTTT.

This clonotype occurred many times. The chain recombines TRBV6-2 or TRBV6-3 with TRBJ1-2; D not certain. CDR1 and CDR2 (germline): MNHEY, SVGEGT. The CDR3 spans 15 residues. V lost 5 bases to trimming and J lost 0 bases, with 13 bases between them. This CDR3 reads CASSEGTIANYGYTF. For the CDR3, the DNA is TGTGCCAGCAGTGAAGGTACCATAGCTAACTATGGCTACACCTTC.